A single sample is the source of the 5 T cell receptor beta chains below, sequenced in a study of blood T cell repertoires in COVID-19. TCRdb's copy holds only in-frame clones and misses some; the assay was immunoSEQ multiplex PCR. Here the sample spans fewer than 250,000 clones, around 85% being singletons. Input material: PBMCs or T cells enriched from blood (not recorded which). Source of these receptors: a middle-aged woman with acute COVID-19.

The V gene is TRBV7-9, the J gene TRBJ2-5, with 8 bases aligning to TRBD1. The CDR3 is made up of 15 amino acids. V lost 4 bases to trimming and J lost 1 base; unmatched junction nucleotides: 5. In germline, CDR1 is SEHNR, CDR2 FQNEAQ (reference sequence). The chain's CDR3 is CASSSGQAPQETQYF. CDR3 in DNA: TGTGCCAGCAGCTCGGGACAGGCCCCCCAAGAGACCCAGTACTTC.

This clone was found once. The V and J genes are TRBV2 and TRBJ2-2, with 10 positions matching TRBD2. Germline-derived CDR1 and CDR2 are SNHLY and FYNNEI. The CDR3 contains 17 residues. After removal of 2 bases from V and 3 bases from J, the junction contained 6 bases not matched to a gene. This CDR3 reads CASSEFQLAGHTGELFF. The CDR3 DNA follows: TGTGCCAGCAGTGAATTCCAACTAGCGGGGCACACCGGGGAGCTGTTTTTT. The full variable domain, completed using reference TRBV2 and TRBJ2-2, is EPEVTQTPSHQVTQMGQEVILRCVPISNHLYFYWYRQILGQKVEFLVSFYNNEISEKSEIFDDQFSVERPDGSNFTLKIRSTKLEDSAMYFCASSEFQLAGHTGELFFGEGSRLTVL.

The J gene is TRBJ2-1, the V gene TRBV13, with 8 bases lining up with TRBD2. The CDR3 loop spans 13 amino acids. Unmatched junction bases numbered 7, after V lost 2 bases and J lost 13 bases. CDR1 and CDR2 from the germline V gene are PRHDT and FYEKMQ (reference sequence). The CDR3 sequence: CASSLQRTSRQFF. CDR3 DNA sequence: TGTGCCAGCAGCTTACAAAGGACTAGCCGCCAGTTCTTC.

This chain uses TRBV30 with TRBJ2-2; the D gene is possibly TRBD1 (6 bases). CDR3 length equals 12 residues. Germline-derived CDR1 and CDR2 are GTSNPN and SVGIG (reference sequence). V was trimmed by 5 bases and J by 6 bases, leaving 10 bases between them. This chain's CDR3 is CAWDQGSGELFF. CDR3 DNA: TGTGCCTGGGATCAGGGGTCCGGGGAGCTGTTTTTT.

The chain couples TRBV6-1 to TRBJ1-2, with TRBD1 identical over 9 bases. Germline-derived CDR1 and CDR2 are MNHNS and SASEGT. This CDR3 spans 16 amino acids. V was pared by 0 bases and J by 2 bases, with 4 bases of the junction left unmatched. DNA of the CDR3: TGTGCCAGCAGTGAAGCCCTAGGGACAGGGAACTATGGCTACACCTTC. It is translated as CASSEALGTGNYGYTF.